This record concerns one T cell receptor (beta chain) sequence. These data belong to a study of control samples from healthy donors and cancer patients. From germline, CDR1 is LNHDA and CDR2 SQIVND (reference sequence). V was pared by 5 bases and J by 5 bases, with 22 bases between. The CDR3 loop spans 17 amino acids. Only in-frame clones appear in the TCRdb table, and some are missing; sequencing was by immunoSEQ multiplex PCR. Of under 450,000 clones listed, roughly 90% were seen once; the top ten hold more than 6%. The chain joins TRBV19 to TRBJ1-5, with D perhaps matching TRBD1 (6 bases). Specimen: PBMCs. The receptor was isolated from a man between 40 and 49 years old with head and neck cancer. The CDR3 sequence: CASSSGRRGIVDQPQHF. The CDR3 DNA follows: TGTGCCAGTAGTTCCGGGAGGAGGGGGATTGTGGATCAGCCCCAGCATTTT.